The rows below give T cell receptor beta chains drawn from one sample of a study of tumor-infiltrating lymphocytes in primary liver carcinoma. TCRdb re-called the multiplex PCR reads through MiXCR, storing one row per CDR3 protein. This sample has about 320,000 distinct CDR3 sequences; roughly two thirds occur once, and the top ten carry roughly 8.6%. The sample taken for sequencing was peripheral blood. The origin of the receptors is a man aged 35 to 55 with primary liver carcinoma and hepatitis B virus infection. Each CDR3 is given with its conserved first and last residue. Each record gives: D gene, V gene, J gene, clone size, CDR3 protein, CDR3 DNA. D genes are given only for firm matches. For some rows the clone size is stated as once, few or many, or as a class when expanded; others skip it.

D gene: -
V gene: TRBV25-1
J gene: TRBJ2-5
clone size: once
CDR3 protein: CVSSDATWYQETQYF
CDR3 DNA: TGTGTCAGCAGTGATGCGACTTGGTACCAAGAGACCCAGTACTTC

D gene: TRBD1
V gene: TRBV4-1
J gene: TRBJ2-5
clone size: few
CDR3 protein: CASSQGDRGGEETQYF
CDR3 DNA: TGCGCCAGCAGCCAAGGTGACAGGGGGGGGGAAGAGACCCAGTACTTC

D gene: TRBD1
V gene: TRBV6-6
J gene: TRBJ2-7
clone size: -
CDR3 protein: CASSYSGTGGYERYF
CDR3 DNA: TGTGCCAGCAGTTACTCCGGGACAGGGGGCTACGAGCGGTACTTC

D gene: TRBD1
V gene: TRBV6-6
J gene: TRBJ2-3
clone size: -
CDR3 protein: CTSSYLGTGGVGRTDTQYF
CDR3 DNA: TGTACCAGCAGTTACTTGGGAACAGGGGGTGTTGGTCGGACAGATACGCAGTATTTT

D gene: TRBD1
V gene: TRBV6-1
J gene: TRBJ1-5
clone size: -
CDR3 protein: CVSGADRARGQPQHF
CDR3 DNA: TGTGTCAGCGGCGCGGACAGGGCGAGGGGTCAGCCCCAGCATTTT

D gene: -
V gene: TRBV12-3/TRBV12-4
J gene: TRBJ2-1
clone size: -
CDR3 protein: CVSSLRQVQSF
CDR3 DNA: TGTGTCAGCAGTTTAAGACAGGTCCAGTCCTTC

D gene: -
V gene: TRBV11-1
J gene: TRBJ2-7
clone size: few
CDR3 protein: CASSDSSSSYEQYF
CDR3 DNA: TGTGCCAGCAGCGACTCTAGCTCATCCTACGAGCAGTACTTC

D gene: TRBD2
V gene: TRBV5-1
J gene: TRBJ2-7
clone size: -
CDR3 protein: CASSLAGPPSYEQYF
CDR3 DNA: TGCGCCAGCAGCTTAGCGGGGCCTCCCTCCTACGAGCAGTACTTC

D gene: -
V gene: TRBV11-1
J gene: TRBJ2-1
clone size: -
CDR3 protein: CVSSPRDYSQFF
CDR3 DNA: TGTGTCAGCAGTCCCCGAGACTATTCTCAGTTCTTC

D gene: -
V gene: TRBV29-1
J gene: TRBJ2-3
clone size: many
CDR3 protein: CSVPDGSTDTQYF
CDR3 DNA: TGCAGCGTTCCGGACGGTAGCACAGATACGCAGTATTTT

D gene: TRBD1
V gene: TRBV10-3
J gene: TRBJ2-2
clone size: many
CDR3 protein: CAISPNDRGNTGELFF
CDR3 DNA: TGTGCCATCAGTCCTAATGACAGGGGGAACACCGGGGAGCTGTTTTTT

D gene: -
V gene: TRBV11-2
J gene: TRBJ2-7
clone size: -
CDR3 protein: CASSERTIYEQYF
CDR3 DNA: TGTGCCAGCAGCGAGCGGACTATCTACGAACAGTACTTC

D gene: -
V gene: TRBV12-3/TRBV12-4
J gene: TRBJ1-1
clone size: -
CDR3 protein: CVTKGRQGNTEAFF
CDR3 DNA: TGTGTCACCAAAGGTCGGCAGGGGAACACTGAAGCTTTCTTT

D gene: -
V gene: TRBV20-1
J gene: TRBJ2-7
clone size: -
CDR3 protein: CSARDPGLTPYEQYF
CDR3 DNA: TGCAGTGCTAGAGACCCGGGACTTACCCCCTACGAACAGTACTTC

D gene: -
V gene: TRBV29-1
J gene: TRBJ2-5
clone size: many
CDR3 protein: CSGGGETQYF
CDR3 DNA: TGCAGCGGTGGGGGGGAGACCCAGTACTTC

D gene: TRBD2
V gene: TRBV5-4
J gene: TRBJ2-7
clone size: -
CDR3 protein: CASSPGTRGTYVQYF
CDR3 DNA: TGTGCCAGCAGCCCCGGGACTAGGGGGACGTACGTGCAGTACTTC

D gene: -
V gene: TRBV7-9
J gene: TRBJ2-7
clone size: -
CDR3 protein: CASSSPGLSSYEQYF
CDR3 DNA: TGTGCCAGCAGCTCTCCGGGCCTTAGCTCCTACGAGCAGTACTTC

D gene: -
V gene: TRBV11-2
J gene: TRBJ1-2
clone size: -
CDR3 protein: CTSSLGGDHGYTF
CDR3 DNA: TGTACCAGCAGCTTAGGGGGGGACCATGGCTACACCTTC

D gene: -
V gene: TRBV20-1
J gene: TRBJ2-1
clone size: -
CDR3 protein: CSVAGYHNEQFF
CDR3 DNA: TGCAGTGTCGCAGGGTACCACAATGAGCAGTTCTTC

D gene: -
V gene: TRBV28
J gene: TRBJ1-2
clone size: -
CDR3 protein: CASSSGGSDNYGYTF
CDR3 DNA: TGTGCCAGCAGTTCCGGGGGGTCAGACAACTATGGCTACACCTTC

D gene: -
V gene: TRBV5-4
J gene: TRBJ2-7
clone size: few
CDR3 protein: CASSESRDAPYEQYF
CDR3 DNA: TGTGCCAGCAGCGAGTCCCGGGACGCACCCTACGAGCAGTACTTC

D gene: -
V gene: TRBV6-2/TRBV6-3
J gene: TRBJ2-1
clone size: -
CDR3 protein: CASSYQQGSYNEQFF
CDR3 DNA: TGTGCCAGCAGTTACCAACAGGGCTCCTACAATGAGCAGTTCTTC

D gene: -
V gene: TRBV5-4
J gene: TRBJ1-3
clone size: -
CDR3 protein: CASSSTLGRSGNTIYF
CDR3 DNA: TGTGCCAGCAGCTCTACCTTAGGACGGAGTGGAAACACCATATATTTT

D gene: -
V gene: TRBV4-3
J gene: TRBJ1-1
clone size: many
CDR3 protein: CASSQKYGSPAFF
CDR3 DNA: TGCGCCAGCAGCCAGAAGTACGGTTCCCCAGCTTTCTTT

D gene: TRBD1
V gene: TRBV30
J gene: TRBJ2-2
clone size: many
CDR3 protein: CAWSMRTGGELFF
CDR3 DNA: TGTGCCTGGAGTATGAGGACAGGCGGGGAGCTGTTTTTT

D gene: -
V gene: TRBV11-1
J gene: TRBJ2-1
clone size: -
CDR3 protein: CASCFQGPLDNEQFF
CDR3 DNA: TGTGCCAGTTGCTTCCAGGGACCGCTGGACAATGAGCAGTTCTTC

D gene: -
V gene: TRBV18
J gene: TRBJ1-1
clone size: -
CDR3 protein: CASSPPGDWDQAFF
CDR3 DNA: TGTGCCAGCTCACCACCGGGAGATTGGGATCAAGCTTTCTTT

D gene: -
V gene: TRBV29-1
J gene: TRBJ1-1
clone size: -
CDR3 protein: CSVEEESNTEAFF
CDR3 DNA: TGCAGCGTTGAAGAAGAATCGAACACTGAAGCTTTCTTT